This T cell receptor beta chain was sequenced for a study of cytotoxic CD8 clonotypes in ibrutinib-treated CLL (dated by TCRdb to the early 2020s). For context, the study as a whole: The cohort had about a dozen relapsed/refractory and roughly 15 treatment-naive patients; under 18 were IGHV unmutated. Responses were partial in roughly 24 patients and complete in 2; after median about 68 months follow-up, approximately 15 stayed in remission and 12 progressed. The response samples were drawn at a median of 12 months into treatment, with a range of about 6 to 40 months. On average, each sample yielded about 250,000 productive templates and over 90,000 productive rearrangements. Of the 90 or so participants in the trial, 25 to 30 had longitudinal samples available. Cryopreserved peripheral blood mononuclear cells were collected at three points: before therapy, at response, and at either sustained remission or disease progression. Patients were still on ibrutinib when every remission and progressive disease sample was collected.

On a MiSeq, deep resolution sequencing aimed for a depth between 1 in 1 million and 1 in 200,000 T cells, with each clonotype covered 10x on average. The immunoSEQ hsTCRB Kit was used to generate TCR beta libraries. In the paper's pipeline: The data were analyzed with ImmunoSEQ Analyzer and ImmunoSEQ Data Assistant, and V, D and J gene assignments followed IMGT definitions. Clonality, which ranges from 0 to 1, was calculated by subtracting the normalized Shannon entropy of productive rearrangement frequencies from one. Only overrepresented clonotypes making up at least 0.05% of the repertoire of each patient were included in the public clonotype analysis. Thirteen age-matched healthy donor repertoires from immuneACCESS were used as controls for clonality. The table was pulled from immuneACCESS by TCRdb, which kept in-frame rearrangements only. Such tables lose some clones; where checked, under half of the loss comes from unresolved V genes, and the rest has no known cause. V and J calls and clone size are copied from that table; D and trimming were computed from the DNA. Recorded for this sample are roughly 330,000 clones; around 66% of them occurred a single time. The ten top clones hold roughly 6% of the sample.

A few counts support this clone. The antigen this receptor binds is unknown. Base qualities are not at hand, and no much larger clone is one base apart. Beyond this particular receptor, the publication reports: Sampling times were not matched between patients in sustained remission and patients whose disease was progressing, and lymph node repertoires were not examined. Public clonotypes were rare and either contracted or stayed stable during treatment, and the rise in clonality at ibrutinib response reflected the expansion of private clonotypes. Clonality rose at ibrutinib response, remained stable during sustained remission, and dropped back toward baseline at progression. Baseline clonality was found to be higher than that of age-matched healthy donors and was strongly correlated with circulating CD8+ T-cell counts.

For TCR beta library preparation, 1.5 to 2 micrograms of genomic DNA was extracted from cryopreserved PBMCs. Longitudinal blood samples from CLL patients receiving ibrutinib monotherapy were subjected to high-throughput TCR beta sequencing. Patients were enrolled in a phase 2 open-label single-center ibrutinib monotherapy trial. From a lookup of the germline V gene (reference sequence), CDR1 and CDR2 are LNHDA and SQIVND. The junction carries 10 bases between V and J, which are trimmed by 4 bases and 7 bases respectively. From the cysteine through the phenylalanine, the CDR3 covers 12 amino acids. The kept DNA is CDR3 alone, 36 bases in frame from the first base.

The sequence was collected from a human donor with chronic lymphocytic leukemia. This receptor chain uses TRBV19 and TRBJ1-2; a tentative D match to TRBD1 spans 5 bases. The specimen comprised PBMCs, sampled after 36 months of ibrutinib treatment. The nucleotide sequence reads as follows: TGTGCCAGTAGTACTCAGGGAGGTGGCTACACCTTC. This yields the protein CASSTQGGGYTF.